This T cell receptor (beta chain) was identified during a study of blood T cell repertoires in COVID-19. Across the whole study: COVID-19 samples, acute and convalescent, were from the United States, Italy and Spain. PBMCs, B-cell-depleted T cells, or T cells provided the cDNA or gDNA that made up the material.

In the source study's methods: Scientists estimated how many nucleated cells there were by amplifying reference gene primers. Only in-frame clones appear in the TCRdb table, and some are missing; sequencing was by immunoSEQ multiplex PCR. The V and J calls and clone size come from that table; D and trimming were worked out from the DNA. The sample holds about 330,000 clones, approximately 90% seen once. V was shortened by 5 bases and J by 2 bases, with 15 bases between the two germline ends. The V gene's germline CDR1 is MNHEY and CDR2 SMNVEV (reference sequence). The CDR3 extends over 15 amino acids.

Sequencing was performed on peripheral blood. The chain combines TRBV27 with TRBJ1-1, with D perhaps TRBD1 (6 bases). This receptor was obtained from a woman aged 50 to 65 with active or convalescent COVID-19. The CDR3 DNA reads TGTGCCAGCAGTCCGTCCAGGGGTTTTAACACTGAAGCTTTCTTT. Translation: CASSPSRGFNTEAFF.